Sequencing of this T cell receptor (beta chain) was carried out in a study of blood T cell repertoires in COVID-19. Study-wide context: Samples of COVID-19 (acute and convalescent) were obtained from the United States, Italy and Spain. The cDNA or gDNA used as material had been derived from T cells, B-cell-depleted T cells, or PBMCs.

Study processing details: From reference gene primer amplification, estimates of nucleated cell counts were derived. Some clones are missing from TCRdb's copy, which holds only in-frame ones; the method was immunoSEQ multiplex PCR. Clone size and V and J calls were adopted from that table, with D and trimming inferred from the DNA. The sample consists of 150,000 to 200,000 clones, 65% to 90% of them appearing once. V lost 0 bases and J lost 4; bases outside the gene matches: 7. Germline loops: CDR1 SGDLS, CDR2 YYNGEE. CDR3 length equals 16 residues. Sequencing was carried out using peripheral blood. This sequence was found in a man aged 55 to 70 with acute or convalescent COVID-19. This chain connects TRBV9 to TRBJ1-2, with 9 bases fitting TRBD1. The CDR3 spells CASSVAPGTGSYGYTF. For the CDR3, the DNA is TGTGCCAGCAGCGTAGCCCCTGGGACAGGGTCCTATGGCTACACCTTC.